Listed below are T cell receptor beta chains from one sample, sequenced in a study of beta chain features in type 1 diabetes. Some clones are missing from TCRdb's copy, which holds only in-frame ones; the method was immunoSEQ multiplex PCR. The sample shows about 230,000 clones, 7.5% to 10% of them seen only once. Specimen: naive CD4+ T cells from blood. These receptors originate from a woman aged 18 to 35 in good health. CDR3s include the opening cysteine and the closing phenylalanine or tryptophan. A D gene is named only where the DNA matches it firmly. Clone size is shown for a subset of rows, as once, few, many or a class of expanded clone.

J | D | V | length | size | CDR3 | DNA
TRBJ1-5 | . | TRBV30 | 14 | . | CAWSFGGSNQPQHF | TGTGCCTGGAGTTTCGGGGGAAGCAATCAGCCCCAGCATTTT
TRBJ2-3 | TRBD2 | TRBV4-1 | 16 | . | CASSPEGLAVTDTQYF | TGCGCCAGCAGCCCCGAGGGACTAGCGGTCACAGATACGCAGTATTTT
TRBJ1-2 | TRBD1 | TRBV15 | 15 | . | CATSRVTGGPYGYTF | TGTGCCACCAGCAGAGTGACAGGGGGCCCTTATGGCTACACCTTC
TRBJ1-1 | . | TRBV30 | 16 | . | CAWTKNQGHLNTEAFF | TGTGCCTGGACCAAGAACCAGGGGCACTTGAACACTGAAGCTTTCTTT
TRBJ1-3 | . | TRBV6-5 | 13 | . | CASSYGRGNTIYF | TGTGCCAGCAGTTACGGGAGGGGAAACACCATATATTTT
TRBJ2-4 | . | TRBV5-6 | 14 | . | CASSLTAVQNIQYF | TGTGCCAGCAGCTTAACAGCTGTCCAAAACATTCAGTACTTC
TRBJ2-1 | TRBD2 | TRBV5-4 | 15 | few | CASSPGRREAGEQFF | TGTGCCAGCAGCCCCGGGCGGCGGGAGGCAGGTGAGCAGTTCTTC
TRBJ2-7 | . | TRBV6-5 | 16 | once | CASSYSINRVFYEQYF | TGTGCCAGCAGTTACTCAATCAACAGGGTTTTTTACGAGCAGTACTTC
TRBJ2-3 | . | TRBV7-9 | 15 | . | CASSLGYQGLDTQYF | TGTGCCAGCAGCTTAGGGTACCAGGGGCTAGATACGCAGTATTTT
TRBJ1-1 | . | TRBV4-2 | 14 | . | CASSHPQGNTEAFF | TGTGCCAGCAGCCACCCTCAGGGGAACACTGAAGCTTTCTTT
TRBJ1-5 | TRBD1 | TRBV2 | 14 | . | CASSAGTGAQPQHF | TGTGCCAGCAGTGCCGGGACAGGGGCGCAGCCCCAGCATTTT
TRBJ2-7 | . | TRBV5-1 | 12 | few | CASSTSGYEQYF | TGCGCCAGCAGCACCTCAGGCTACGAGCAGTACTTC
TRBJ1-1 | TRBD1 | TRBV27 | 17 | few | CASSRTDRGPWSTEAFF | TGTGCCAGCAGCCGGACGGACAGGGGGCCTTGGAGCACTGAAGCTTTCTTT
TRBJ1-4 | . | TRBV30 | 12 | . | CARGIPNEKLFF | TGTGCCCGCGGCATTCCTAATGAAAAACTGTTTTTT
TRBJ2-6 | TRBD1 | TRBV19 | 16 | . | CVPGTGGPEGANVLTF | TGTGTTCCCGGGACAGGGGGCCCGGAGGGGGCCAACGTCCTGACTTTC
TRBJ2-1 | TRBD2 | TRBV6-6 | 15 | few | CASSYRAGDGNEQFF | TGTGCCAGCAGTTACCGAGCGGGAGACGGCAATGAGCAGTTCTTC
TRBJ2-7 | . | TRBV19 | 15 | . | CASGLGRSTSYEQYF | TGTGCCAGTGGATTGGGCAGATCCACCTCCTACGAGCAGTACTTC
TRBJ2-5 | TRBD2 | TRBV27 | 19 | . | CASSSPPTSGRPLQETQYF | TGTGCCAGCAGTTCCCCCCCTACTAGCGGGAGACCCCTTCAAGAGACCCAGTACTTC
TRBJ1-2 | . | TRBV6-1 | 13 | . | CASSEARAGGYTF | TGTGCCAGCAGTGAAGCGCGGGCAGGAGGCTACACCTTC
TRBJ2-1 | . | TRBV25-1 | 14 | few | CASSESDKYNEQFF | TGTGCCAGCAGTGAATCCGACAAGTACAATGAGCAGTTCTTC
TRBJ1-2 | . | TRBV29-1 | 15 | . | CSVEDSRQGNYGYTF | TGCAGCGTTGAAGATAGTCGGCAGGGTAACTATGGCTACACCTTC
TRBJ2-7 | . | TRBV5-4 | 14 | few | CASSRKDGAYEQYF | TGTGCCAGCAGCCGCAAAGACGGAGCCTACGAGCAGTACTTC
TRBJ1-1 | . | TRBV7-9 | 14 | few | CASSGGAANTEAFF | TGTGCCAGCAGCGGGGGGGCGGCGAACACTGAAGCTTTCTTT
TRBJ2-7 | TRBD1 | TRBV5-1 | 16 | . | CASSLDGTGHSYEQYF | TGCGCCAGCAGCTTGGACGGGACAGGCCATTCCTACGAGCAGTACTTC
TRBJ2-1 | . | TRBV6-6 | 16 | few | CASSYAGQPTYNEQFF | TGTGCCAGCAGTTACGCAGGACAGCCGACCTACAATGAGCAGTTCTTC
TRBJ2-7 | . | TRBV19 | 12 | . | CASRMPGYEQYF | TGTGCCAGTAGGATGCCAGGCTACGAGCAGTACTTC
TRBJ2-7 | . | TRBV5-1 | 13 | few | CASSDLTGYEQYF | TGCGCCAGCAGCGATTTGACAGGCTACGAGCAGTACTTC
TRBJ1-1 | TRBD1 | TRBV18 | 16 | few | CASSPKRTGGGTEAFF | TGTGCCAGCTCACCAAAACGGACAGGGGGCGGCACTGAAGCTTTCTTT
TRBJ2-7 | . | TRBV2 | 15 | . | CASSLDPLWSYEQYF | TGTGCCAGCAGCCTAGACCCTCTTTGGAGCTACGAGCAGTACTTC
TRBJ2-1 | TRBD2 | TRBV4-1 | 15 | many | CASSPLADLYDEQFF | TGCGCCAGCAGCCCCCTAGCGGATCTTTACGATGAGCAGTTCTTC
TRBJ2-1 | . | TRBV7-2 | 16 | few | CASSSQGVTSYNEQFF | TGTGCCAGCAGCAGTCAAGGGGTAACATCCTACAATGAGCAGTTCTTC
TRBJ2-1 | TRBD2 | TRBV7-2 | 15 | . | CASSPQREPYNEQFF | TGTGCCAGCAGCCCCCAGCGGGAGCCCTACAATGAGCAGTTCTTC
TRBJ2-5 | . | TRBV5-1 | 15 | few | CASSSGASRQETQYF | TGCGCCAGCAGCTCGGGAGCCAGTAGACAAGAGACCCAGTACTTC
TRBJ2-1 | TRBD1 | TRBV19 | 17 | . | CASTSRGQFQRGSEQFF | TGTGCCAGTACGTCCAGGGGGCAGTTCCAAAGGGGAAGTGAGCAGTTCTTC
TRBJ2-7 | TRBD1 | TRBV5-4 | 14 | few | CASSLTGGHYEQYF | TGTGCCAGCAGCTTGACAGGGGGCCATTACGAGCAGTACTTC
TRBJ2-1 | TRBD2 | TRBV12-5 | 14 | . | CASGSPRGDNEQFF | TGTGCTAGTGGTTCCCCCCGGGGGGACAATGAGCAGTTCTTC
TRBJ2-1 | TRBD1 | TRBV15 | 12 | . | CATGTGTYEQFF | TGTGCCACCGGGACAGGGACCTATGAGCAGTTCTTC
TRBJ2-7 | TRBD2 | TRBV6-5 | 14 | few | CASTRTSGGYEQYF | TGTGCCAGCACTCGGACTAGCGGGGGCTACGAGCAGTACTTC
TRBJ1-5 | . | TRBV19 | 14 | few | CASSIASLNQPQHF | TGTGCCAGTAGTATAGCCTCCCTGAATCAGCCCCAGCATTTT
TRBJ2-4 | . | TRBV5-4 | 17 | few | CASSLVGRGAAKNIQYF | TGTGCCAGCAGCTTGGTTGGACGGGGGGCGGCCAAAAACATTCAGTACTTC
TRBJ1-1 | . | TRBV2 | 18 | few | CASRSTSGSPIANTEAFF | TGTGCCAGCAGATCCACTTCGGGGTCACCGATCGCGAACACTGAAGCTTTCTTT
TRBJ2-1 | . | TRBV30 | 11 | few | CAWTGSWEQFF | TGTGCCTGGACCGGGTCATGGGAGCAGTTCTTC
TRBJ2-1 | TRBD2 | TRBV7-3 | 15 | few | CASSSEGGSYNEQFF | TGTGCCAGCAGCTCAGAGGGAGGGTCCTACAATGAGCAGTTCTTC
TRBJ2-2 | TRBD1 | TRBV5-1 | 12 | . | CASSLDREELFF | TGCGCCAGCAGCCTTGACAGGGAGGAGCTGTTTTTT
TRBJ1-1 | . | TRBV27 | 16 | few | CASRLAIQASSTEAFF | TGTGCCAGCAGACTCGCGATACAGGCGAGCTCCACTGAAGCTTTCTTT
TRBJ1-5 | . | TRBV7-9 | 13 | few | CASSIEGDQPQHF | TGTGCCAGCAGCATCGAGGGGGACCAGCCCCAGCATTTT
TRBJ2-4 | . | TRBV5-1 | 16 | . | CASSSRIKSSGNIQYF | TGCGCCAGCAGCTCCCGGATCAAGAGCAGCGGAAACATTCAGTACTTC
TRBJ1-1 | . | TRBV6-1 | 15 | few | CASSEAGSRNTEAFF | TGTGCCAGCAGTGAAGCGGGCAGTCGTAACACTGAAGCTTTCTTT